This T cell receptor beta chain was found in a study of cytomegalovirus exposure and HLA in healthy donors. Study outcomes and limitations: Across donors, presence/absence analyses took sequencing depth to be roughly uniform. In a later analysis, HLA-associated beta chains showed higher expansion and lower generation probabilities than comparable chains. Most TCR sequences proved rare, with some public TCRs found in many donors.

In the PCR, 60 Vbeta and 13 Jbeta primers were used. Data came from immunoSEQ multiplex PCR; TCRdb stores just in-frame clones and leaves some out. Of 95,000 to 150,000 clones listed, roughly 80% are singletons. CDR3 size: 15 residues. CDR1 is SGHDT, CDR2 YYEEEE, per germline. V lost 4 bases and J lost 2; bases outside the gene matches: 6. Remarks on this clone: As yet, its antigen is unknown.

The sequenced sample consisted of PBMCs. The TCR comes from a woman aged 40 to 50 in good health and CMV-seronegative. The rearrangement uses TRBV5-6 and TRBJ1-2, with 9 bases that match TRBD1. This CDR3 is CASSANRGHNYGYTF. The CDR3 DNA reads TGTGCCAGCAGCGCGAACAGGGGGCACAACTATGGCTACACCTTC.